The 7 T cell receptor beta chains given below trace back to one sample, sequenced in a study of shared clonotypes between healthy human individuals. Produced via immunoSEQ multiplex PCR; TCRdb's table is partial and in-frame only. In the table there are some 1,100,000 clones, 75% to 85% of which are singletons. The material sequenced was memory CD4+ T cells from PBMCs. Subset in this sample: CD45RA-negative fraction. The receptors stem from a man between 18 and 35 years old in good health. Some clones in this sample may be carry-over from other donors' samples.

In nucleotides, the CDR3 is TGCGCCAGCAGCCAATCGGGACTAGCGGGAGATACGCAGTATTTT. Protein product: CASSQSGLAGDTQYF. The rearrangement uses TRBV4-1 and TRBJ2-3, with TRBD2 matching 12 bases. Germline assignment: CDR1 MGHRA and CDR2 YSYEKL. After removal of 2 bases from V and 5 bases from J, the junction contained 2 bases not matched to a gene. The CDR3 is 15 amino acids.

This clone was observed a few times. At one end, the junction sequence differs from germline, possibly due to a read error. The gene calls are TRBV20-1 and TRBJ1-1, with a tentative D call TRBD1 (5 bases). Germline V gene data show CDR1 as DFQATT and CDR2 as SNEGSKA (reference sequence). The CDR3 sequence is 11 residues long. The CDR3 coding sequence is TGCAGTGCTAGGGCCAGCGGGGCTCTTCTTTTC. Protein product: CSARASGALLF.

V and J are TRBV11-2 and TRBJ1-2, with 7 bases that match TRBD1. The CDR3 spans 16 residues. Germline CDR1 is SGHAT and CDR2 is FQNNGV. V lost 0 bases to trimming and J lost 7 bases; unmatched junction nucleotides: 11. As DNA, the CDR3 is TGTGCCAGCAGCTTAGATCGGAACAGGGGAGTCGGTGGCTACACCTTC. Translation gives CASSLDRNRGVGGYTF. The full variable domain, rest sourced from reference TRBV11-2 and TRBJ1-2, is EAGVAQSPRYKIIEKRQSVAFWCNPISGHATLYWYQQILGQGPKLLIQFQNNGVVDDSQLPKDRFSAERLKGVDSTLKIQPAKLEDSAVYLCASSLDRNRGVGGYTFGSGTRLTVV.

In this sample, this clone turned up many times. The rearrangement uses TRBV7-3 and TRBJ2-1; D not resolved. V dropped 0 bases and J dropped 10 bases, with 10 bases sitting between them. The germline gives CDR1 SGHTA, CDR2 FQGTGA. The CDR3 has 13 amino acids. CDR3 protein: CASSLTSSGEQFF. In DNA form, the CDR3 reads TGTGCCAGCAGCTTAACCTCCAGTGGCGAGCAGTTCTTC.

The rearrangement uses TRBV9 and TRBJ1-3; D perhaps matches TRBD1 (5 bases). V gave up 0 bases and J gave up 4 bases, with 17 bases separating them. From germline, CDR1 is SGDLS and CDR2 YYNGEE. The CDR3 has 17 amino acids. The CDR3 loop is CASSVDGTDRAGNTIYF. Written as DNA, the CDR3 is TGTGCCAGCAGCGTAGATGGCACAGACAGAGCGGGAAACACCATATATTTT.

The chain employs TRBV18 and TRBJ2-2; D gene unclear. This CDR3 spans 17 amino acids. CDR1 is KGHSH and CDR2 is LQKENI in the germline V gene. Deletions cut 1 base from V and 0 bases from J, with 12 bases between. DNA of the CDR3: TGTGCCAGCTCACCACGAGTCGTTGACGCGAACACCGGGGAGCTGTTTTTT. Translating it yields CASSPRVVDANTGELFF.

The rearrangement links TRBV25-1 to TRBJ1-3; 7 bases line up with TRBD1. Unmatched junction bases numbered 5, after V lost 6 bases and J lost 3 bases. The germline V gene has CDR1 MGHDK and CDR2 SYGVNS. This CDR3 spans 14 amino acids. CDR3 sequence reads: CASSWTGFGNTIYF. As DNA, the CDR3 is TGTGCCAGCAGCTGGACAGGTTTTGGAAACACCATATATTTT.